These 16 T cell receptor beta chains were all obtained from the same sample, sequenced in a study of cytomegalovirus exposure and HLA in healthy donors. PCR used 60 Vbeta primers and 13 Jbeta primers. The assay was immunoSEQ multiplex PCR, and TCRdb's table has in-frame clones only and misses some. The sample yields about 59,000 clones, 89% seen once. Material: PBMCs. These TCRs come from a young man in good health and CMV-seropositive.

The rearrangement uses TRBV28 and TRBJ1-2; the D is unclear. From germline, CDR1 is MDHEN and CDR2 SYDVKM. V lost 3 bases and J lost 7, with 6 bases in between. CDR3 length: 11 residues. The CDR3 DNA follows: TGTGCCAGCAGTTTCCGTTCTGGCTACACCTTC. Protein: CASSFRSGYTF.

The gene calls are TRBV30 and TRBJ1-1, with TRBD1 as a possible D gene (5 bases). The CDR3 loop spans 13 amino acids. CDR1 and CDR2 from the germline V gene are GTSNPN and SVGIG (reference sequence). V shed 7 bases and J shed 0 bases, with 12 bases lying between them. CDR3 bases: TGTGCCTTCAGGGCTCTACTGAACACTGAAGCTTTCTTT. Protein sequence: CAFRALLNTEAFF.

The genes are TRBV19 and TRBJ1-1, with TRBD1 identical over 9 bases. After removal of 3 bases from V and 6 bases from J, the junction contained 8 bases not matched to a gene. The germline gives CDR1 LNHDA, CDR2 SQIVND (reference sequence). The CDR3 consists of 15 residues. The CDR3 DNA reads TGTGCCAGTAGTATGGGGCTGGACAGGGGATCTGAAGCTTTCTTT. It codes for CASSMGLDRGSEAFF.

V usage is TRBV6-1 and J usage is TRBJ2-1; TRBD2 aligns across 7 bases. The CDR3 totals 13 residues. CDR1 and CDR2 (germline): MNHNS, SASEGT. The trim removed 4 bases at V and 9 bases at J, leaving 6 bases unmatched. The CDR3 DNA follows: TGTGCCAGCAGTGCTGCCGAGCGGGGTGAGCAGTTCTTC. Translation gives CASSAAERGEQFF.

The V and J genes are TRBV15 and TRBJ1-5; 8 positions match TRBD1. Germline V CDR1 and CDR2: LNHNV, YYDKDF (reference sequence). With 3 bases clipped from V and 1 base from J, the junction kept 5 bases outside the gene matches. The CDR3 spans 16 residues. CDR3 in amino acids: CATSRPGQGSNQPQHF. The CDR3 DNA follows: TGTGCCACCAGCAGGCCTGGACAGGGAAGCAATCAGCCCCAGCATTTT. Complete variable domain (other parts from reference TRBV15 and TRBJ1-5): DAMVIQNPRYQVTQFGKPVTLSCSQTLNHNVMYWYQQKSSQAPKLLFHYYDKDFNNEADTPDNFQSRRPNTSFCFLDIRSPGLGDTAMYLCATSRPGQGSNQPQHFGDGTRLSIL.

The chain employs TRBV7-3 and TRBJ2-5, with TRBD2 as a possible D gene (6 bases). CDR1 and CDR2 (germline): SGHTA, FQGTGA. CDR3 length: 13 amino acids. V lost 5 bases, J lost 5 bases, and 12 bases lay in between. CDR3 sequence: CASSPTRLETQYF. Written as DNA, the CDR3 is TGTGCCAGCAGCCCGACTAGATTGGAGACCCAGTACTTC. The full variable domain, in which reference TRBV7-3 and TRBJ2-5 provide the parts outside the CDR3, is GAGVSQTPSNKVTEKGKYVELRCDPISGHTALYWYRQSLGQGPEFLIYFQGTGAADDSGLPNDRFFAVRPEGSVSTLKIQRTERGDSAVYLCASSPTRLETQYFGPGTRLLVL.

The DNA for the CDR3 is TGTGCCTGGGGACCGGGATGTGAGCAGTTCTTC. Translating gives CAWGPGCEQFF. The chain links TRBV30 to TRBJ2-1, with a tentative D call TRBD2 (5 bases). V dropped 5 bases and J dropped 9 bases, with 11 bases sitting between them. Germline V gene lookup returns CDR1 GTSNPN and CDR2 SVGIG (reference sequence). This CDR3 comprises 11 residues.

A remark on this clone: The identical CDR3 is also encoded by other nucleotide sequences in the sample. The chain couples TRBV15 to TRBJ1-5, with TRBD1 matching 9 bases. The CDR3 contains 15 residues. V trimming: 7 bases; J trimming: 4 bases; junction bases outside the gene matches: 8. Germline V gives CDR1 LNHNV, CDR2 YYDKDF (reference sequence). The CDR3 loop is CATTPTGGSNQPQHF. CDR3 nucleotide sequence: TGTGCCACCACCCCGACAGGGGGTTCTAATCAGCCCCAGCATTTT.

The CDR3 DNA reads TGTGCCAGCAGCAGACTAGGGGAGACCCAGTACTTC. As protein: CASSRLGETQYF. V is TRBV6-5 and J is TRBJ2-5; tentatively, D is TRBD2 (6 bases). Trimming removed 6 bases from V and 5 bases from J, with 10 bases in between. CDR1 and CDR2 (germline): MNHEY, SVGAGI. CDR3 length equals 12 residues.

CDR3 residues: CAVSRDRGPYKQYF. The CDR3 DNA sequence: TGTGCCGTCAGCCGGGACAGGGGGCCGTATAAGCAGTACTTC. V usage is TRBV15 and J usage is TRBJ2-5, with 12 positions matching TRBD1. This CDR3 is built from 14 residues. Germline CDR1 reads LNHNV; CDR2 reads YYDKDF (reference sequence). The V segment lost 11 bases and the J segment 11 bases; nucleotides outside the gene matches: 15.

The chain joins TRBV18 to TRBJ2-5; TRBD1 matches at 7 bases. CDR3 length: 15 amino acids. Per germline, CDR1 KGHSH and CDR2 LQKENI. V was pared by 2 bases and J by 2 bases, with 5 bases of the junction left unmatched. The CDR3 here is CASSPSLGQQETQYF. The CDR3 coding sequence is TGTGCCAGCTCACCAAGTCTGGGACAGCAAGAGACCCAGTACTTC.

This clone was observed a single time. This chain links TRBV5-4 with TRBJ2-1, with TRBD2 matching over 11 bases. V lost 0 bases, J lost 6 bases, and 5 bases stayed unmatched. Germline CDR1 and CDR2: SGHNT and YYREEE (reference sequence). The CDR3 extends over 16 amino acids. The CDR3 DNA reads TGTGCCAGCAGCTTGGCCTTTACTAGCGGGGGCAATGAGCAGTTCTTC. This gives the protein CASSLAFTSGGNEQFF. Filled out from reference TRBV5-4 and TRBJ2-1, the complete variable domain reads ETGVTQSPTHLIKTRGQQVTLRCSSQSGHNTVSWYQQALGQGPQFIFQYYREEENGRGNFPPRFSGLQFPNYSSELNVNALELDDSALYLCASSLAFTSGGNEQFFGPGTRLTVL.

This chain joins TRBV4-2 and TRBJ2-3, with D maybe TRBD2 (5 bases). With 1 base removed from V and 0 bases from J, the gap between germline ends came to 8 bases. The CDR3 is made up of 15 amino acids. Germline V gene data show CDR1 as LGHNA and CDR2 as YNFKEQ. The CDR3 sequence: CASSQGSGSTDTQYF. The CDR3, as DNA: TGTGCCAGCAGCCAAGGGTCGGGGAGCACAGATACGCAGTATTTT.

The genes are TRBV5-5 and TRBJ1-5, with TRBD1 matching over 7 bases. Germline loops: CDR1 SGHKS, CDR2 YYEKEE (reference sequence). Unmatched junction bases numbered 6, after V lost 4 bases and J lost 2 bases. The CDR3 has 15 amino acids. CDR3 sequence reads: CASSRGQQGNQPQHF. CDR3 sequence (DNA): TGTGCCAGCAGCAGGGGACAGCAGGGCAATCAGCCCCAGCATTTT.

This rearrangement joins TRBV7-9 to TRBJ1-1, with 7 bases aligning to TRBD1. Germline V gives CDR1 SEHNR, CDR2 FQNEAQ (reference sequence). J lost 7 bases, V lost 4 bases, and 9 bases had no gene match. The CDR3 length is 14 residues. DNA for the CDR3: TGTGCCAGCAGCTCCGCCGACAGGGAACTTGAAGCTTTCTTT. It is translated as CASSSADRELEAFF.

The rearrangement uses TRBV30 and TRBJ2-2; D is possibly TRBD1 (6 bases). The CDR3 covers 14 residues. Germline CDR1 GTSNPN, CDR2 SVGIG (reference sequence). Trimming removed 3 bases from V and 3 bases from J, with 11 bases in between. The CDR3 nucleotides are TGTGCCTGGAGCGAAGGGGGAGACACCGGGGAGCTGTTTTTT. This gives the protein CAWSEGGDTGELFF.